The 15 T cell receptor beta chains in this list originate from one sample, sequenced in a study of response to subunit inactivated influenza vaccine. One entry per CDR3 protein results from TCRdb running MiXCR on the RT-PCR reads. This sample has under 550,000 distinct CDR3 sequences, with 7.5% to 8.5% found just once. This specimen consisted of PBMCs from blood, obtained roughly 24 months after vaccination. Receptors originate from a man between 45 and 75 years old who received an inactivated influenza vaccine.

This clonotype was detected many times. This rearrangement joins TRBV3-1 to TRBJ2-1; a weak D match, TRBD2 (5 bases). Germline V gives CDR1 LGHDT, CDR2 YNNKEL (reference sequence). V gave up 1 base and J gave up 8 bases, with 12 bases separating them. This CDR3 has 14 residues. CDR3 amino acids: CASSQGVANHEQFF. The CDR3 DNA is TGTGCCAGCAGCCAAGGGGTAGCGAACCATGAGCAGTTCTTC.

This clonotype showed up many times. V is TRBV7-9 and J is TRBJ2-1; unclear D gene. The CDR3 runs to 11 residues. Germline V gives CDR1 SEHNR, CDR2 FQNEAQ (reference sequence). V dropped 2 bases and J dropped 10 bases, with 6 bases sitting between them. CDR3 residues: CASSLQREQFF. The CDR3 bases are TGTGCCAGCAGCTTACAGCGAGAGCAGTTCTTC.

This clonotype was detected only a few times. The chain joins TRBV6-6 to TRBJ2-1; D is perhaps TRBD1 or TRBD2 (5 bases each). CDR3 size: 14 residues. The V end lost 2 bases, the J end lost 3 bases, and 8 bases lay between the germline ends. Germline V CDR1 and CDR2: MNHNY, SVGAGI (reference sequence). CDR3 residues: CASSYGGFYNEQFF. CDR3 nucleotide sequence: TGTGCCAGCAGTTACGGGGGATTCTACAATGAGCAGTTCTTC.

This clonotype has just a few counts. The gene calls are TRBV4-2 and TRBJ1-2; tentatively, D is TRBD1 (6 bases). Germline V gene sequence: CDR1 LGHNA, CDR2 YNFKEQ. The V end was cut by 1 base, the J end by 3 bases, with 15 bases between. The CDR3 length is 16 residues. For the CDR3, the DNA is TGTGCCAGCAGCCAAGGGGGTGGCAGGGGTGACTATGGCTACACCTTC. It specifies CASSQGGGRGDYGYTF.

This clonotype was seen ten or more times. The CDR3 region is CASRRRENTEAFF. CDR3 DNA: TGTGCCAGCAGACGTCGGGAGAACACTGAAGCTTTCTTT. The chain joins TRBV6-1 to TRBJ1-1, with D unresolved. The CDR3 covers 13 residues. Germline values: CDR1 MNHNS, CDR2 SASEGT. V lost 6 bases, J lost 1 base, and 9 bases lay in between.

The V and J genes are TRBV21-1 and TRBJ1-5. TRBV21-1 is noted as a pseudogene. This CDR3 is 12 amino acids long. Written as DNA, the CDR3 is TGTGCCAGCAGGGGTGTTCATCAGCCCCAGCATTTT. Amino acids: CASRGVHQPQHF.

This chain connects TRBV3-1 to TRBJ2-4; 7 bases line up with TRBD1. In germline, CDR1 is LGHDT, CDR2 YNNKEL (reference sequence). This CDR3 is 16 amino acids long. The ends lost 2 bases at V and 2 bases at J; junction bases unmatched: 6. The CDR3 nucleotides are TGTGCCAGCAGCCAAACACCGACAGGGACCAAAAACATTCAGTACTTC. Its protein is CASSQTPTGTKNIQYF.

This clonotype appeared a few times. The chain employs TRBV6-1 and TRBJ2-3; D is unresolved. Germline CDR1 reads MNHNS; CDR2 reads SASEGT. Trimming removed 7 bases from V and 4 bases from J, with 15 bases in between. The CDR3 covers 14 residues. The CDR3 spells CASNIDRLSDTQYF. CDR3 sequence (DNA): TGTGCCAGCAATATCGACCGACTGTCAGATACGCAGTATTTT.

The chain is built from TRBV20-1 and TRBJ1-5; a weak D match, TRBD1 (5 bases). The CDR3 length is 15 residues. The germline CDR1 and CDR2 sequences are DFQATT and SNEGSKA (reference sequence). V dropped 0 bases and J dropped 3 bases, with 12 bases sitting between them. CDR3 nucleotide sequence: TGCAGTGCTAGAGATTGGTCAGGGACCAATCAGCCCCAGCATTTT. It codes for CSARDWSGTNQPQHF.

This chain links TRBV7-9 with TRBJ2-7; the D call may be TRBD1 or TRBD2 (6 bases each). The CDR3 consists of 15 residues. Trimming cost V 4 bases and J 3 bases, with 16 bases left between them. Germline CDR1 reads SEHNR; CDR2 reads FQNEAQ (reference sequence). CDR3 coding DNA: TGTGCCAGCAGCTCACAGGGCGGGATGGTCTACGAGCAGTACTTC. Its translation is CASSSQGGMVYEQYF.

The V gene is TRBV7-9, the J gene TRBJ2-1, with D possibly being TRBD2 (6 bases). The CDR3 is 13 amino acids. Germline values: CDR1 SEHNR, CDR2 FQNEAQ (reference sequence). V was pared by 5 bases and J by 5 bases, with 10 bases between. This CDR3 reads CASSRSGHNEQFF. The CDR3 DNA is TGTGCCAGCAGCCGTAGCGGACACAATGAGCAGTTCTTC.

This clonotype was counted many times. The chain joins TRBV12-3 or TRBV12-4 to TRBJ2-7; D may be TRBD2 (5 bases). CDR3 size: 14 residues. The V gene lost 1 base and the J gene lost 3 bases, with 10 bases spanning the gap. The CDR3 bases are TGTGCCAGCAGTTTAGGCCTAGCTTACTACGAGCAGTACTTC. Protein: CASSLGLAYYEQYF.

There are many counts of this clonotype. The V gene is TRBV28, the J gene TRBJ2-1, with no clear D. Germline CDR1 and CDR2: MDHEN and SYDVKM. V lost 7 bases and J lost 4, with 14 bases in between. This CDR3 region has 14 residues. Here the CDR3 DNA reads TGTGCCAGCACTCCTTACTTGGGGTACAATGAGCAGTTCTTC. It yields the protein CASTPYLGYNEQFF.

V usage is TRBV21-1 and J usage is TRBJ2-5; TRBD2, the D gene given by the table, was not confirmed from the DNA. TRBV21-1 represents a pseudogene. The CDR3 loop spans 19 amino acids. The DNA for the CDR3 is TGTGCCAGCAGCAAAAATTTAGGCCGTAGCGGGAGTGGCCAAGAGACCCAGTACTTC. Protein: CASSKNLGRSGSGQETQYF.

The gene calls are TRBV4-3 and TRBJ2-6; 8 bases agree with TRBD1. Germline V CDR1 and CDR2: LGHNA, YSLEER. The CDR3 is 16 residues long. Unmatched junction bases numbered 8, after V lost 8 bases and J lost 2 bases. As DNA, the CDR3 is TGCGCCAGCGGGGACAGGCTTCCCGCTGGGGCCAACGTCCTGACTTTC. Encoded protein: CASGDRLPAGANVLTF.